Shown below are 15 T cell receptor beta chains from a single sample sequenced in a study of tumor and adjacent non-tumor tissue in lung cancer. The library came from three nested PCR rounds adapted from ARM-PCR protocols. TCRdb recomputed calls from the multiplex PCR reads with MiXCR, one row per CDR3 protein. The table has roughly 120,000 distinct CDR3 sequences, approximately 87% seen once; the top ten hold about 23%. No cell sorting was done before RNA was extracted from the tissue. Sequenced input: lung tumor tissue. Source of these receptors: a man between 65 and 85 years old with non-small cell lung cancer.

About this clonotype: An end of the junction differs from the germline gene, which may be a read error. The rearrangement links TRBV5-1 to TRBJ1-2; TRBD1 aligns across 9 bases. The CDR3 totals 15 residues. Germline CDR1 reads SGHRS; CDR2 reads YFSETQ. CDR3 sequence: CTSSTSGQGAGGYSF. DNA for the CDR3: TGCACCAGCAGCACATCGGGACAGGGAGCTGGTGGCTACTCCTTC. The full variable domain, rest sourced from reference TRBV5-1 and TRBJ1-2, is KAGVTQTPRYLIKTRGQQVTLSCSPISGHRSVSWYQQTPGQGLQFLFEYFSETQRNKGNFPGRFSGRQFSNSRSEMNVSTLELGDSALYLCTSSTSGQGAGGYSFGSGTRLTVV.

As for this clonotype: This may come from a read error, since a much larger clone is one base off. The genes are TRBV5-1 and TRBJ1-1, with TRBD1 as a possible D gene (6 bases). CDR1 and CDR2 (germline): SGHRS, YFSETQ. Deletions cut 4 bases from V and 7 bases from J, with 17 bases between. The CDR3 spans 14 residues. CDR3 sequence reads: CASSTGQMDIEAFF. The CDR3, as DNA: TGCGCCAGCAGCACTGGACAGATGGACATTGAAGCTTTCTTT.

This clonotype is a singleton in its sample. A much bigger clone sits one base away, suggesting this may be a read error. This rearrangement joins TRBV30 to TRBJ1-6; no firm D call. V shed 3 bases and J shed 8 bases, with 11 bases lying between them. The CDR3 is 13 residues long. CDR1 is GTSNPN and CDR2 is SVGIG in the germline V gene (reference sequence). The CDR3 is CAWRAGDYSPLHF. As DNA, the CDR3 is TGTGCCTGGAGGGCAGGAGACTATTCACCCCTCCACTTT. Full variable domain (missing parts from reference TRBV30 and TRBJ1-6): SQTIHQWPATLVQPVGSPLSLECTVEGTSNPNLYWYRQAAGRGLQLLFYSVGIGQISSEVPQNLSASRPQDRQFILSSKKLLLSDSGFYLCAWRAGDYSPLHFGNGTRLTVT.

This clonotype appeared a single time. The junction departs from germline at one end; a sequencing error may be responsible. This sequence joins TRBV7-9 and TRBJ1-4; D remains unclear. CDR1 SEHNR and CDR2 FQNEAQ come from the germline V gene (reference sequence). The CDR3 runs to 13 residues. CDR3 amino acids: CAGSSSGNEKLVF. CDR3 coding DNA: TGTGCCGGCAGCTCTAGCGGTAATGAAAAACTGGTTTTT.

The chain employs TRBV6-2 or TRBV6-3 and TRBJ2-3; TRBD1 or TRBD2 may be the D gene (5 bases each). The germline V gene encodes CDR1 MNHEY and CDR2 SVGEGT. The CDR3 extends over 16 amino acids. V was shortened by 1 base and J by 7 bases, with 18 bases between the two germline ends. Here the CDR3 reads CASSYYLGEREYTQYF. For the CDR3, the DNA is TGTGCCAGCAGTTACTATCTGGGGGAGAGGGAGTATACGCAGTATTTT.

Note on this clonotype: Just one base apart from a much larger clone, this may be a read error. The rearrangement joins TRBV28 to TRBJ1-2, with D possibly TRBD1 on 5 matching bases. Germline assignment: CDR1 MDHEN and CDR2 SYDVKM. This CDR3 is 17 amino acids long. In DNA, the CDR3 is TGTGCCAGCAGTTACACTACAGGACGGCGACCCCTCTATGGCTACAGCTTC. Translating it yields CASSYTTGRRPLYGYSF.

To note about this clonotype: The CDR3 carries no conserved terminal phenylalanine or tryptophan, so it likely arises from a read error. The CDR3 nucleotides read TGTGCCACCGGCCTAGCGGGAACAGCTGTGGCCAACGTACTGACTTAC. It translates to CATGLAGTAVANVLTY. The genes are TRBV6-2 or TRBV6-3 and TRBJ2-6; 9 bases map to TRBD2. The CDR3 is 16 residues long. Per the germline V gene, CDR1 is MNHEY and CDR2 is SVGEGT.

Details on this clonotype: The junction shows a germline mismatch at one end, possibly a read error. The J gene is TRBJ1-5, the V gene TRBV6-6; 7 positions agree with TRBD1. The CDR3 contains 16 residues. Germline CDR1 reads MNHNY; CDR2 reads SVGAGI (reference sequence). CDR3 nucleotide sequence: TGTGCCAGCAGTTCTAGGGACAGAGGCAGCAAACAGCCCCAACGTTTT. This codes for CASSSRDRGSKQPQRF.

The chain couples TRBV5-1 to TRBJ2-5; D is unresolved. Germline values: CDR1 SGHRS, CDR2 YFSETQ. V was trimmed by 5 bases and J by 2 bases, leaving 16 bases between them. This CDR3 is 15 amino acids long. CDR3 in amino acids: CASRSSIERQETQYF. In DNA, the CDR3 is TGCGCCAGCAGAAGTTCGATAGAGCGACAAGAGACCCAGTACTTC.

To note about this clonotype: At one end, the junction sequence differs from germline, possibly due to a read error. The V call is TRBV6-5, the J call TRBJ2-5, with D perhaps assigned TRBD1 or TRBD2 (6 bases each). Germline V gene lookup returns CDR1 MNHEY and CDR2 SVGAGI. This CDR3 has 12 amino acids. The CDR3 spells CASSWGAETQYF. DNA of the CDR3: TGCGCCAGCAGTTGGGGGGCAGAGACCCAGTACTTC.

With respect to this clonotype: One junction end disagrees with the germline gene, perhaps due to a read error. The genes are TRBV5-5 and TRBJ1-5; unclear D gene. The CDR3 is 14 amino acids. CDR1 is SGHKS and CDR2 is YYEKEE in the germline V gene (reference sequence). Here the CDR3 reads CASSLRVRGQPHHF. DNA for the CDR3: TGTGCCAGCAGCTTGCGGGTGCGGGGTCAGCCCCATCATTTT.

V and J are TRBV20-1 and TRBJ2-7, with TRBD1 as a possible D gene (5 bases). This CDR3 spans 13 amino acids. Germline V gene data show CDR1 as DFQATT and CDR2 as SNEGSKA (reference sequence). CDR3 DNA sequence: TGCAATGTTAGATTGACAGCCAGCTATGAGCAGTACTTC. Translating gives CNVRLTASYEQYF.

A note on this clonotype: A read error is possible here, since a much larger clone lies one base away. This chain connects TRBV20-1 to TRBJ1-2; D possibly corresponds to TRBD1 (5 bases). Germline V CDR1 and CDR2: DFQATT, SNEGSKA (reference sequence). The V end lost 6 bases, the J end lost 5 bases, and 10 bases lay between the germline ends. The CDR3 totals 11 residues. The CDR3: CSAVGEYGYTF. CDR3 bases: TGCAGTGCGGTGGGGGAATATGGCTACACCTTC.

For this clonotype: No conserved phenylalanine or tryptophan is present at the end of the CDR3, so a read error is the likely explanation. The DNA is omitted, as the CDR3 cannot be located on it reliably, and the CDR3 follows TCRdb's listing. The V and J genes are TRBV4-3 and TRBJ2-1; whether TRBD2, the table's D call, matches the DNA was not checked. The germline V gene has CDR1 LGHNA and CDR2 YSLEER. The CDR3 spans 17 amino acids, including both terminal residues. This CDR3 reads CASGQDPAGAEYNEQLI.

Concerning this clonotype: At one of its ends the junction is not consistent with the germline gene, which may arise from a read error. This chain joins TRBV12-3 or TRBV12-4 and TRBJ2-2, with TRBD2 matching 9 bases. CDR3 size: 16 residues. CDR3 loop: CASSLAGGKNTGKLFF. The CDR3 bases are TGTGCTAGCAGTCTCGCGGGGGGGAAAAACACCGGGAAGCTGTTTTTT.